The 23 T cell receptor beta chains below come from one sample, sequenced in a study of blood T cell repertoires in COVID-19. Sequenced by immunoSEQ multiplex PCR; TCRdb stores in-frame clones only, minus some. The sample comprises approximately 330,000 clones, 90% of which are singletons, and roughly 1% rests with the top ten. Sequenced: peripheral blood. These receptors all stem from a woman between 40 and 50 years old with COVID-19, enrolled during active disease.

The chain is built from TRBV30 and TRBJ1-1; D is unclear. V lost 0 bases and J lost 2, with 13 bases in between. Germline V lookup: CDR1 GTSNPN, CDR2 SVGIG (reference sequence). The CDR3 totals 15 residues. CDR3 protein: CAWSVRGGLNTEAFF. The CDR3 coding sequence is TGTGCCTGGAGTGTACGGGGAGGACTAAACACTGAAGCTTTCTTT.

The chain links TRBV2 to TRBJ2-5; 12 bases map to TRBD2. The CDR3 totals 17 residues. The V segment lost 2 bases and the J segment 0 bases; nucleotides outside the gene matches: 4. CDR1 and CDR2 from the germline V gene are SNHLY and FYNNEI. DNA of the CDR3: TGTGCCAGCAGTGAAACTAGCGGGAGGACCTACCAAGAGACCCAGTACTTC. Its protein product is CASSETSGRTYQETQYF.

V is TRBV6-2 or TRBV6-3 and J is TRBJ2-7; TRBD1 matches 8 bases. Per the germline V gene, CDR1 is MNHEY and CDR2 is SVGEGT. With V trimmed by 5 bases and J by 4 bases, 10 bases remained unmatched. The CDR3 is 15 residues long. CDR3 residues: CASSTTGTGRYEQYF. The CDR3 bases are TGTGCCAGCAGTACCACAGGGACAGGCCGTTACGAGCAGTACTTC.

CDR3 sequence reads: CASTGTGVKVDSPLHF. The CDR3 DNA reads as TGTGCCAGCACCGGGACAGGGGTCAAGGTTGATTCACCCCTCCACTTT. V is TRBV7-9 and J is TRBJ1-6, with TRBD1 matching 10 bases. V lost 7 bases, J lost 8 bases, and 11 bases stayed unmatched. Germline-derived CDR1 and CDR2 are SEHNR and FQNEAQ (reference sequence). The CDR3 spans 16 residues.

The V and J genes are TRBV4-1 and TRBJ1-6; unclear D gene. Trimming removed 2 bases from V and 8 bases from J, with 13 bases in between. The length of the CDR3 is 15 residues. Germline V CDR1 and CDR2: MGHRA, YSYEKL. The CDR3 DNA is TGCGCCAGCAGCCAAAATCGGGGTGCTGATTCACCCCTCCACTTT. It codes for CASSQNRGADSPLHF.

The rearrangement links TRBV18 to TRBJ1-1; 9 bases agree with TRBD1. V was pared by 2 bases and J by 5 bases, with 9 bases of the junction left unmatched. CDR1 KGHSH and CDR2 LQKENI come from the germline V gene. CDR3 length equals 16 residues. CDR3 coding DNA: TGTGCCAGCTCACCAGGGGGGGACAGGGTAGGTACTGAAGCTTTCTTT. Protein product: CASSPGGDRVGTEAFF. Drawing the rest from reference TRBV18 and TRBJ1-1, the complete variable domain is NAGVMQNPRHLVRRRGQEARLRCSPMKGHSHVYWYRQLPEEGLKFMVYLQKENIIDESGMPKERFSAEFPKEGPSILRIQQVVRGDSAAYFCASSPGGDRVGTEAFFGQGTRLTVV.

CDR3: CASREHSRGNQPQHF. The CDR3 bases are TGTGCCAGCAGGGAACATTCTAGAGGGAATCAGCCCCAGCATTTT. The chain recombines TRBV2 with TRBJ1-5; no clear D gene. CDR1 and CDR2 from the germline V gene are SNHLY and FYNNEI. Trimming took 6 bases from V and 4 from J, leaving 16 bases between them. The CDR3 has 15 residues. Drawing the rest from reference TRBV2 and TRBJ1-5, the complete variable domain is EPEVTQTPSHQVTQMGQEVILRCVPISNHLYFYWYRQILGQKVEFLVSFYNNEISEKSEIFDDQFSVERPDGSNFTLKIRSTKLEDSAMYFCASREHSRGNQPQHFGDGTRLSIL.

The chain carries TRBV5-1 and TRBJ2-5, with D tentatively TRBD1 (6 bases). The CDR3 has 15 residues. V lost 2 bases and J 1 base, leaving 12 bases between the germline ends. Germline V gene lookup returns CDR1 SGHRS and CDR2 YFSETQ. The CDR3 nucleotides are TGCGCCAGCAGCTTTCAGGGGCAGATCCAAGAGACCCAGTACTTC. Translated, it gives CASSFQGQIQETQYF.

This clone was seen just once. The rearrangement joins TRBV19 to TRBJ2-2; TRBD1 is a possible D gene (5 bases). The germline CDR1 and CDR2 sequences are LNHDA and SQIVND (reference sequence). The V and J ends lost 5 bases and 6 bases respectively, with 16 bases between them. There are 15 residues in the CDR3. Here the CDR3 reads CASSQAGAGPGELFF. In DNA, the CDR3 is TGTGCCAGTAGTCAAGCTGGGGCAGGACCCGGGGAGCTGTTTTTT.

The J gene is TRBJ2-3, the V gene TRBV4-1, with TRBD2 identical over 12 bases. CDR1 is MGHRA, CDR2 YSYEKL, per germline. The CDR3 sequence is 18 residues long. After removal of 1 base from V and 4 bases from J, the junction contained 9 bases not matched to a gene. The CDR3 bases are TGCGCCAGCAGCCAAGGGAGGCTAGCGGGAGGGAAGGCAGATACGCAGTATTTT. Protein product: CASSQGRLAGGKADTQYF.

V gene TRBV28 combines with J gene TRBJ2-5; TRBD2 is a possible D gene (7 bases). Trimming took 11 bases from V and 2 from J, leaving 15 bases between them. The CDR3 loop spans 13 amino acids. Germline V lookup: CDR1 MDHEN, CDR2 SYDVKM. This CDR3 is CAGGANLQETQYF. The CDR3 nucleotides read TGTGCCGGGGGGGCAAACCTACAAGAGACCCAGTACTTC.

This sequence joins TRBV7-9 and TRBJ1-1; D uncertain. Germline V gene lookup returns CDR1 SEHNR and CDR2 FQNEAQ (reference sequence). The CDR3 totals 16 residues. Trimming stripped 0 bases from V and 4 bases from J, with 15 bases between. The CDR3 here is CASSLASGRISTEAFF. CDR3 nucleotides: TGTGCCAGCAGCTTAGCGTCAGGCAGGATTAGCACTGAAGCTTTCTTT.

As regards this clone: The identical CDR3 is also encoded by other nucleotide sequences in the sample. V usage is TRBV3-1 (or the pseudogene TRBV3-2) and J usage is TRBJ2-7; 13 bases line up with TRBD2. Germline lookup yields CDR1 LGHDT and CDR2 YNNKEL (reference sequence). Trimming removed 1 base from V and 3 bases from J; junction bases left unmatched: 0. There are 15 residues in the CDR3. The CDR3: CASSQGTSGSYEQYF. The DNA of the CDR3 is TGTGCCAGCAGCCAAGGGACTAGCGGGAGCTACGAGCAGTACTTC.

This clone was detected only a few times. Other DNA sequences of this sample code for an identical CDR3. The chain couples TRBV5-1 to TRBJ2-7, with D maybe TRBD2 (5 bases). Germline assignment: CDR1 SGHRS and CDR2 YFSETQ. The CDR3 spans 13 residues. The ends were cut back, 4 bases at V and 0 bases at J, with 8 bases in the middle. The CDR3 nucleotides read TGCGCCAGCAGCCTAACTAGCTCCTACGAGCAGTACTTC. Translation gives CASSLTSSYEQYF.

The rearrangement joins TRBV6-2 or TRBV6-3 to TRBJ2-1; 7 bases line up with TRBD2. The CDR3 has 17 residues. J lost 4 bases, V lost 0 bases, and 9 bases had no gene match. The germline V gene encodes CDR1 MNHEY and CDR2 SVGEGT. The CDR3 nucleotides are TGTGCCAGCAGTTACTCAAGGCGGGAGAGCTTTTACAATGAGCAGTTCTTC. Translating it yields CASSYSRRESFYNEQFF.

This rearrangement joins TRBV6-1 to TRBJ2-2, with D perhaps TRBD1 (5 bases). The germline V and J ends were trimmed by 1 base and 0 bases, with 6 bases remaining between them. The V gene's germline CDR1 is MNHNS and CDR2 SASEGT. The CDR3 is 15 residues long. Written as DNA, the CDR3 is TGTGCCAGCAGTGAAGTAGGGGCGAACACCGGGGAGCTGTTTTTT. It yields the protein CASSEVGANTGELFF.

V gene TRBV29-1 combines with J gene TRBJ2-5, with 7 bases lining up with TRBD2. V was pared by 6 bases and J by 5 bases, with 6 bases of the junction left unmatched. Germline V gene data show CDR1 as SQVTM and CDR2 as ANQGSEA. The CDR3 sequence is 12 residues long. The CDR3 loop reads CSVDGGKETQYF. CDR3 nucleotide sequence: TGCAGCGTGGACGGGGGGAAGGAGACCCAGTACTTC.

The genes are TRBV28 and TRBJ1-1, with D uncertain. This CDR3 is built from 12 residues. The V end lost 6 bases, the J end lost 2 bases, and 7 bases lay between the germline ends. The V gene's germline CDR1 is MDHEN and CDR2 SYDVKM. DNA for the CDR3: TGTGCCAGCAGCGTCACAAACACTGAAGCTTTCTTT. Residues: CASSVTNTEAFF. The entire variable domain, with the rest obtained from reference TRBV28 and TRBJ1-1, is as follows: DVKVTQSSRYLVKRTGEKVFLECVQDMDHENMFWYRQDPGLGLRLIYFSYDVKMKEKGDIPEGYSVSREKKERFSLILESASTNQTSMYLCASSVTNTEAFFGQGTRLTVV.

The chain has TRBV6-5 and TRBJ2-7; TRBD1 matches at 8 bases. With 6 bases clipped from V and 2 bases from J, the junction kept 3 bases outside the gene matches. This CDR3 has 13 residues. Germline loops: CDR1 MNHEY, CDR2 SVGAGI. In nucleotides, the CDR3 is TGTGCCAGCAGCCAACAGGGGGCCTACGAGCAGTACTTC. It encodes CASSQQGAYEQYF.

V usage is TRBV6-5 and J usage is TRBJ1-2, with D tentatively TRBD1 (5 bases). Germline CDR1 and CDR2: MNHEY and SVGAGI. V was clipped by 2 bases and J by 2 bases, with 9 bases between them. The CDR3 totals 14 residues. The CDR3 spells CASSYGRGNYGYTF. CDR3 sequence (DNA): TGTGCCAGCAGTTACGGGCGGGGGAACTATGGCTACACCTTC.

The chain employs TRBV7-3 and TRBJ2-2, with D possibly TRBD1 on 5 matching bases. The CDR3 totals 15 residues. V lost 3 bases and J lost 1, with 9 bases in between. Germline CDR1 reads SGHTA; CDR2 reads FQGTGA. CDR3 protein: CASSFHTGNTGELFF. CDR3 DNA: TGTGCCAGCAGCTTTCACACAGGGAACACCGGGGAGCTGTTTTTT.

This chain uses TRBV7-2 with TRBJ2-7; 9 bases map to TRBD2. Germline-derived CDR1 and CDR2 are SGHTA and FQGNSA. This CDR3 comprises 16 residues. The trim removed 3 bases at V and 0 bases at J, leaving 6 bases unmatched. CDR3 in amino acids: CASSFKTTSGSYEQYF. The DNA for the CDR3 is TGTGCCAGCAGCTTTAAGACGACTAGCGGCTCCTACGAGCAGTACTTC.

This clone was detected once. This chain links TRBV2 with TRBJ2-3; 12 bases are a match to TRBD2. With V trimmed by 10 bases and J by 2 bases, 4 bases remained unmatched. Germline V CDR1 and CDR2: SNHLY, FYNNEI. CDR3 length equals 14 residues. The CDR3 loop reads CATGLAGITDTQYF. DNA of the CDR3: TGTGCCACCGGACTAGCGGGGATCACAGATACGCAGTATTTT. Full variable domain (outside the CDR3, taken from reference TRBV2 and TRBJ2-3): EPEVTQTPSHQVTQMGQEVILRCVPISNHLYFYWYRQILGQKVEFLVSFYNNEISEKSEIFDDQFSVERPDGSNFTLKIRSTKLEDSAMYFCATGLAGITDTQYFGPGTRLTVL.